Reported below is one T cell receptor (beta chain). The antigen is unknown. This CDR3 has 16 residues. The V end lost 2 bases, the J end lost 0 bases, and 11 bases lay between the germline ends. Germline assignment: CDR1 MDHEN and CDR2 SYDVKM. This sample stems from a study of quantifying T cell responses using KT2 cells. About the study: cDNA was made from DNase-treated RNA using alpha and beta constant primers. Study-level results: KT2 sequence counts showed saturation when very many KT2 cells were spiked in.

Each cDNA got a UMI-containing oligo ligated at its 3' end. An equimolar mix of RC1.1 and RC1.2 primed the beta chain across TRBC1 and TRBC2. TCRdb independently ran MiXCR on the UMI-ligation and nested PCR reads; one entry per CDR3 protein. Among some 33,000 distinct CDR3 sequences listed, approximately 10% were seen once. The sequence came from a human donor. The sequencing sample was made of PBMCs spiked with cells of the T cell clone KT2. This chain connects TRBV28 to TRBJ2-4; no clear D gene. The CDR3 DNA is TGTGCCAGCAGTTTACTGCCAGGAGTAGCCAAAAACATTCAGTACTTC. Protein product: CASSLLPGVAKNIQYF.